A selection of T cell receptor beta chains follows, all from one sample in a study of post-analysis software for immune sequencing data. A single record per CDR3 protein comes from TCRdb applying MiXCR to the PCR reads. In the table there are hundreds of thousands of distinct CDR3 sequences, less than 35% of which are singletons. Material for sequencing was blood. These receptors were taken from a girl aged 5 to 17 with multiple sclerosis. Each CDR3 is given with its conserved first and last residue. Each record gives: J gene, D gene, clone size, V gene, CDR3 DNA, CDR3 protein. A D gene is named only where the DNA matches it firmly. For some rows the clone size is stated as once, few or many, or as a class when expanded; others skip it.

>TRBJ1-5|NA|NA|TRBV7-9
TGTGCCAGCAGCCATTCGGGCAGGGGAGCTCAGCCCCAGCATTTT
CASSHSGRGAQPQHF
>TRBJ2-1|NA|NA|TRBV3-1
TGTGCCAGCAGCCAACACGGACAGTCTGACAATGAGCAGTTCTTC
CASSQHGQSDNEQFF
>TRBJ1-2|NA|NA|TRBV11-2
TGTGCCAGCAGCTTAGTCGGACAGTACTATGGCTACACCTTC
CASSLVGQYYGYTF
>TRBJ2-7|NA|NA|TRBV10-3
TGTGCCATCAGGGACCCGACTCCCAACGAGCAGTACTTC
CAIRDPTPNEQYF
>TRBJ2-1|TRBD2|NA|TRBV20-1
TGCAGTGCTAGAGATCGAGGGCTAGCGGGGCACAATGAGCAGTTCTTC
CSARDRGLAGHNEQFF
>TRBJ2-3|NA|NA|TRBV7-3
TGTGCCAGCAGCTTAGCGAACAGCTTGGCAGATACGCAGTATTTT
CASSLANSLADTQYF
>TRBJ2-1|NA|NA|TRBV7-2
TGTGCCAGCAGCTTAGTAGCGGTGGGAGAGACCCAGTTCTTC
CASSLVAVGETQFF
>TRBJ2-5|TRBD1|few|TRBV20-1
TGTAGTGCGGATACAGGGGTCGGGAAGACCCAGTACTTC
CSADTGVGKTQYF
>TRBJ1-2|TRBD1|few|TRBV4-1
TGCGCCAGCAGCCAAGGGGACAGAGCTAACTATGGCTACACCTTC
CASSQGDRANYGYTF
>TRBJ2-1|NA|NA|TRBV25-1
TGTGCCAGCAGTGAATTGGCGGCGAGTGTATTCGATGAGCAGTTCTTC
CASSELAASVFDEQFF